This TCR beta chain was obtained from a study of blood T cells in healthy people across ages. The second PCR ran about 6 to 11 cycles with a sample-barcoded 5' primer and J-beta primers. TCRdb reanalysed the 5' RACE reads using MiXCR and keeps one entry per CDR3 protein. The repertoire includes about 830,000 distinct CDR3 sequences, around 62% of them detected once, and about a quarter sits in the top ten. The CDR3 length is 17 residues. J was trimmed by 4 bases and V by 7 bases; bases with no gene match: 13. This rearrangement joins TRBV12-3 or TRBV12-4 to TRBJ1-6, with 7 bases aligning to TRBD1. What was sequenced was blood. The TCR was taken from a man younger than 45 in good health. Here the CDR3 DNA reads TGTGCCAGCAACCGGGACAGCGATTTTCCTTATAATTCACCCCTCCACTTT. Amino acids: CASNRDSDFPYNSPLHF.